Detailed here is one T cell receptor (beta chain). The antigen remains unidentified. This CDR3 region has 16 residues. V shed 10 bases, J shed 1 base, and the junction held 12 bases outside the gene matches. This sample is part of a study of T cell responses to AZD1222 COVID-19 vaccine. Assay: immunoSEQ multiplex PCR; the TCRdb copy retains only in-frame clones and omits some. The table includes about 100,000 clones, around 89% detected once. Study observations and caveats: Rises in breadth and depth of Spike-specific TCRs came after two AZD1222 doses. Reportedly, nearly half of unique spike TCRs recognized epitopes outside B.1.351/B.1.1.7 mutations. At study baseline, merely six AZD1222 recipients were seropositive. Donors, mostly white British, included more females; clonal diversity was possibly underestimated.

The V gene is TRBV23-1, the J gene TRBJ2-7; 11 bases are shared with TRBD2. TRBV23-1 is an ORF; its function is uncertain. The TCR was taken from an adult in good health. Sequenced here: peripheral blood, sampled on day 0 of AZD1222 vaccination. The CDR3 is CATTSTGTSGSYEQYF. The CDR3 coding sequence is TGCGCCACCACAAGCACCGGGACTAGCGGTTCCTACGAGCAGTACTTC.